These T cell receptor beta chains were read from a single sample in a study of a mutant IDH1 vaccine in newly diagnosed glioma. Their specific antigens are unknown. Sequencing was performed with immunoSEQ multiplex PCR; in TCRdb, only in-frame clones are kept and a portion is missing. Of approximately 57,000 clones listed, around 80% are singletons. Sequences were derived from PBMCs, sampled from a glioma patient whose treatment included an IDH1 peptide vaccine. The receptors shown here come from a woman between 40 and 55 years old with glioma. Some clones in this sample may be carry-over from other donors' samples. CDR3s include the opening cysteine and the closing phenylalanine or tryptophan. D genes are given only for firm matches. A row's size may be missing; if present it is once, few, many or a size class.

d_call	clone_size	v_call	j_call	cdr3_aa	cdr3_nt
-	-	TRBV7-2	TRBJ2-7	CASSSEGTQPTYEQYF	TGTGCCAGCAGCTCAGAGGGGACACAGCCAACCTACGAGCAGTACTTC
-	-	TRBV7-8	TRBJ2-3	CASRGPPGLSTDTQYF	TGTGCCAGCAGAGGGCCACCGGGACTCAGCACAGATACGCAGTATTTT
TRBD2	-	TRBV7-2	TRBJ2-3	CASSLVAGGPADTQYF	TGTGCCAGCAGCTTAGTTGCGGGGGGGCCTGCAGATACGCAGTATTTT
-	few	TRBV6-6	TRBJ1-6	CASSRGRATKLSPLHF	TGTGCCAGCAGCCGAGGCCGGGCCACCAAACTTTCACCCCTCCACTTT
TRBD1	-	TRBV19	TRBJ2-2	CASRTGVNTGELFF	TGTGCCAGTAGGACAGGGGTGAACACCGGGGAGCTGTTTTTT
-	-	TRBV9	TRBJ1-5	CASSVDSGGGQPQHF	TGTGCCAGCAGCGTAGATTCGGGGGGCGGACAGCCCCAGCATTTT
-	-	TRBV6-1	TRBJ2-1	CASSERNEQFF	TGTGCCAGCAGTGAAAGAAATGAGCAGTTCTTC
TRBD2	-	TRBV9	TRBJ2-4	CASSITSGSSIQYF	TGTGCCAGCAGCATTACTAGCGGGTCTTCCATTCAGTACTTC
-	-	TRBV19	TRBJ2-2	CASASGSNTGELFF	TGTGCCAGTGCCAGCGGGTCGAACACCGGGGAGCTGTTTTTT
-	-	TRBV10-3	TRBJ2-7	CAISPPGSLAYEQYF	TGTGCCATCAGCCCGCCGGGAAGTCTAGCCTACGAGCAGTACTTC
-	-	TRBV4-1	TRBJ2-2	CASSQLTGATGELFF	TGCGCCAGCAGCCAACTGACTGGGGCCACCGGGGAGCTGTTTTTT
TRBD2	-	TRBV7-9	TRBJ2-5	CASSSWGGTSGGNQETQYF	TGTGCCAGCAGCTCATGGGGAGGGACTAGCGGGGGGAACCAAGAGACCCAGTACTTC
TRBD1	-	TRBV2	TRBJ1-1	CASSGPTGGKAFF	TGTGCCAGCAGTGGCCCGACAGGGGGGAAAGCTTTCTTT
-	-	TRBV7-2	TRBJ2-3	CASKLRASTDTQYF	TGTGCCAGCAAACTTAGGGCGTCCACAGATACGCAGTATTTT
-	few	TRBV10-3	TRBJ1-6	CAISANGRSPLHF	TGTGCCATCAGTGCCAACGGGAGGTCACCCCTCCACTTT
TRBD1	-	TRBV7-6	TRBJ1-2	CASSYRTGDGYTF	TGTGCCAGCAGCTACCGGACAGGGGATGGCTACACCTTC
-	-	TRBV2	TRBJ1-1	CASTAWGQTEAFF	TGTGCCAGCACCGCTTGGGGGCAAACTGAAGCTTTCTTT
TRBD1	-	TRBV27	TRBJ1-5	CASSSQGAIGSQHF	TGTGCCAGCAGTTCACAGGGGGCGATCGGGTCCCAGCATTTT
-	-	TRBV7-9	TRBJ2-3	CASTSGFTDTQYF	TGTGCCAGCACCTCGGGGTTCACAGATACGCAGTATTTT
TRBD1	-	TRBV4-3	TRBJ2-7	CASSLTGGSYEQYF	TGCGCCAGCAGCCTAACAGGGGGCTCCTACGAGCAGTACTTC
TRBD2	-	TRBV5-1	TRBJ2-1	CASSPKVAGGQGDEQFF	TGCGCCAGCAGTCCAAAGGTAGCGGGGGGCCAAGGGGATGAGCAGTTCTTC
TRBD1	-	TRBV15	TRBJ2-7	CATSRGTGGYSYEQYF	TGTGCCACCAGCAGAGGGACAGGGGGCTACTCCTACGAGCAGTACTTC
TRBD1	once	TRBV7-9	TRBJ2-7	CASSSIGDRGLPYEQYF	TGTGCCAGCAGCTCGATCGGAGACAGGGGGCTGCCCTACGAGCAGTACTTC
TRBD2	-	TRBV5-1	TRBJ2-3	CASSLGLAGMTDTQYF	TGCGCCAGCAGCTTGGGACTAGCGGGGATGACAGATACGCAGTATTTT
TRBD2	-	TRBV15	TRBJ2-2	CATSRGSGGTGELFF	TGTGCCACCAGCAGGGGTAGCGGGGGGACCGGGGAGCTGTTTTTT
-	few	TRBV10-2	TRBJ1-5	CASSERAGSDQPQHF	TGCGCCAGCAGTGAGCGGGCAGGGAGTGATCAGCCCCAGCATTTT
TRBD2	-	TRBV19	TRBJ2-6	CASSIGSGGGRRGANVLTF	TGTGCCAGTAGTATAGGATCTGGCGGGGGAAGGAGGGGGGCCAACGTCCTGACTTTC
-	once	TRBV27	TRBJ1-2	CASSSGTNYGYTF	TGTGCCAGCAGCTCCGGGACTAACTATGGCTACACCTTC
TRBD1	-	TRBV6-1	TRBJ2-7	CASSEVAGGSGEQYF	TGTGCCAGCAGTGAAGTGGCAGGGGGCTCGGGCGAGCAGTACTTC
-	-	TRBV13	TRBJ1-2	CASSLAAGGPTNYGYTF	TGTGCCAGCAGCCTTGCCGCTGGGGGGCCTACTAACTATGGCTACACCTTC
-	-	TRBV7-9	TRBJ2-1	CASNGRGIHNEQFF	TGTGCCAGCAATGGGCGGGGAATCCACAATGAGCAGTTCTTC
TRBD1	-	TRBV18	TRBJ2-7	CASSTDRGSYEQYF	TGTGCCAGCTCAACAGACAGGGGCTCCTACGAGCAGTACTTC
-	-	TRBV27	TRBJ2-7	CASSLAGAAYEQYF	TGTGCCAGCAGTTTAGCGGGGGCCGCCTACGAGCAGTACTTC
TRBD1	-	TRBV5-6	TRBJ2-2	CASSHPQGAGTGELFF	TGTGCCAGCAGCCATCCACAGGGGGCGGGCACCGGGGAGCTGTTTTTT
-	-	TRBV5-6	TRBJ2-1	CASSLFSGSYNEQFF	TGTGCCAGCAGCTTGTTTTCTGGCTCCTACAATGAGCAGTTCTTC
-	-	TRBV5-4	TRBJ1-5	CASSLDEDQPQHF	TGTGCCAGCAGCTTGGACGAAGACCAGCCCCAGCATTTT
-	once	TRBV4-1	TRBJ1-2	CASSQGATNYGYTF	TGCGCCAGCAGCCAAGGGGCGACTAACTATGGCTACACCTTC
-	-	TRBV27	TRBJ1-2	CASSLSGGAGGYTF	TGTGCCAGCAGTTTATCGGGAGGGGCTGGTGGCTACACCTTC
TRBD1	-	TRBV27	TRBJ1-2	CASSSGGQGHNYGYTF	TGTGCCAGCAGTTCCGGGGGACAGGGGCACAACTATGGCTACACCTTC
-	-	TRBV27	TRBJ1-5	CATRRVGSNQPQHF	TGTGCCACCCGTCGGGTGGGGAGCAATCAGCCCCAGCATTTT
-	-	TRBV4-3	TRBJ1-1	CASSQGRGPNTEAFF	TGCGCCAGCAGCCAAGGCAGAGGCCCGAACACTGAAGCTTTCTTT
-	-	TRBV6-5	TRBJ1-1	CASSYGGTEAFF	TGTGCCAGCAGTTATGGGGGCACTGAAGCTTTCTTT
-	-	TRBV6-5	TRBJ2-1	CASSHSRGRVNEQFF	TGTGCCAGCAGCCACTCCCGGGGGCGGGTAAATGAGCAGTTCTTC
-	-	TRBV19	TRBJ2-7	CASSHTAPYEQYF	TGTGCCAGTAGCCATACAGCCCCCTACGAGCAGTACTTC
TRBD2	-	TRBV7-9	TRBJ2-1	CASSSGTSGGGRVEQFF	TGTGCCAGCAGCTCCGGGACTAGCGGGGGGGGACGGGTTGAGCAGTTCTTC